The rows below give T cell receptor beta chains drawn from one sample of a study of T-cell reconstitution after alpha-beta-depleted transplantation in children. MiXCR, applied by TCRdb to the PCR reads, yields one record per CDR3 protein. The sample lists hundreds of thousands of distinct CDR3 sequences, over 15% occurring once. The sample in question was PBMCs from the stem cell graft donor, obtained from the stem cell graft. Receptor source: a human donor who donated a stem cell graft to a child with acute myeloid leukemia. The CDR3 runs from the conserved cysteine through the conserved F or W. Fields, in order: clone size, V gene, J gene, D gene, CDR3 protein, CDR3 DNA. A D gene is named only where the DNA matches it firmly. Only some rows state a clone size, as once, few, many or a class for expanded clones.

abundance: NA
v_gene: TRBV30
j_gene: TRBJ1-5
d_gene: NA
CDR3aa: CAWRSGHNNQPQHF
CDR3nt: TGTGCCTGGAGATCAGGGCACAACAATCAGCCCCAGCATTTT

abundance: many
v_gene: TRBV20-1
j_gene: TRBJ2-6
d_gene: TRBD1
CDR3aa: CSARVLGQGDSGANVLTF
CDR3nt: TGCAGTGCTAGGGTACTGGGACAGGGCGACTCTGGGGCCAACGTCCTGACTTTC

abundance: many
v_gene: TRBV29-1
j_gene: TRBJ1-2
d_gene: NA
CDR3aa: CSVDQGGF
CDR3nt: TGCAGCGTTGATCAGGGAGGTTTC

abundance: few
v_gene: TRBV4-3
j_gene: TRBJ1-1
d_gene: TRBD1
CDR3aa: CASSQGTGSLNTEAFF
CDR3nt: TGCGCCAGCAGCCAAGGGACAGGGTCCTTGAACACTGAAGCTTTCTTT

abundance: few
v_gene: TRBV20-1
j_gene: TRBJ2-5
d_gene: NA
CDR3aa: CSAITGAPQETQYF
CDR3nt: TGCAGTGCCATCACGGGGGCGCCTCAAGAGACCCAGTACTTC

abundance: few
v_gene: TRBV18
j_gene: TRBJ2-7
d_gene: NA
CDR3aa: CASSPITGSSYEQYF
CDR3nt: TGTGCCAGCTCACCAATAACAGGGAGCTCCTACGAGCAGTACTTC

abundance: few
v_gene: TRBV11-2
j_gene: TRBJ2-1
d_gene: TRBD2
CDR3aa: CASSLEGGGVSYNEQFF
CDR3nt: TGTGCCAGCAGCTTAGAAGGCGGGGGGGTCTCCTACAATGAGCAGTTCTTC

abundance: NA
v_gene: TRBV5-8
j_gene: TRBJ1-5
d_gene: NA
CDR3aa: CASSPGLDSNQPQHF
CDR3nt: TGTGCCAGCAGCCCGGGACTTGACAGCAATCAGCCCCAGCATTTT

abundance: few
v_gene: TRBV5-1
j_gene: TRBJ2-5
d_gene: TRBD1
CDR3aa: CASSTQGQGMETQYF
CDR3nt: TGCGCCAGCAGCACCCAAGGACAGGGTATGGAGACCCAGTACTTC

abundance: many
v_gene: TRBV12-3/TRBV12-4
j_gene: TRBJ1-1
d_gene: TRBD1
CDR3aa: CASSLRGEGARNTEAFF
CDR3nt: TGTGCCAGCAGTTTACGCGGTGAGGGGGCGAGGAACACTGAAGCTTTCTTT